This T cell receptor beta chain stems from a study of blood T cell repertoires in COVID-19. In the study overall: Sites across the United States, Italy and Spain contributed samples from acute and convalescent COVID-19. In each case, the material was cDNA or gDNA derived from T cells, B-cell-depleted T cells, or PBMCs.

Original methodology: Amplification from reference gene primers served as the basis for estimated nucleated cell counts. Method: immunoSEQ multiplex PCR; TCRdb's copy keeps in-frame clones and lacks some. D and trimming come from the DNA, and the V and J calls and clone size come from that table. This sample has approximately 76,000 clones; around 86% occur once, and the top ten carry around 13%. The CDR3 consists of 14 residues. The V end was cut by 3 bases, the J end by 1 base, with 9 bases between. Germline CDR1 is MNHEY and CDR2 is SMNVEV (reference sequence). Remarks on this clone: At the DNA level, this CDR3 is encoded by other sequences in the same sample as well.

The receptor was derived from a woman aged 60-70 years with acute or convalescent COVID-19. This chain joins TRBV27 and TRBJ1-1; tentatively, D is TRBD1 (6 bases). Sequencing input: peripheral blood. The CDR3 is CASSLWGQNTEAFF. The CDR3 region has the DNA TGTGCCAGCAGTTTGTGGGGGCAGAACACTGAAGCTTTCTTT.